This TCR beta chain was found in a study of cytomegalovirus exposure and HLA in healthy donors. A remark on this clone: Its antigen is currently unknown.

It was with 60 Vbeta and 13 Jbeta primers that the PCR ran. Profiled with immunoSEQ multiplex PCR; TCRdb holds only in-frame clones, not every one. The sample contains some 180,000 clones, 78% of which appear only once. General study points: Researchers catalogued approximately 160 TCR beta chains as cytomegalovirus-associated. Later analysis identified some 16,000 TCR beta sequences associated with HLA alleles, using a false discovery rate threshold of 0.05.

The CDR3 runs to 13 residues. Trimming took off 8 bases at V and 1 base at J, with 11 bases between the two ends. From germline, CDR1 is MNHEY and CDR2 SMNVEV (reference sequence). V usage is TRBV27 and J usage is TRBJ1-1; D uncertain. The sample taken for sequencing was PBMCs. The source is a female donor in good health and CMV-seronegative. The CDR3 DNA reads as TGTGCCAGCCAGGTTGGGCAGAACACTGAAGCTTTCTTT. It is translated as CASQVGQNTEAFF.